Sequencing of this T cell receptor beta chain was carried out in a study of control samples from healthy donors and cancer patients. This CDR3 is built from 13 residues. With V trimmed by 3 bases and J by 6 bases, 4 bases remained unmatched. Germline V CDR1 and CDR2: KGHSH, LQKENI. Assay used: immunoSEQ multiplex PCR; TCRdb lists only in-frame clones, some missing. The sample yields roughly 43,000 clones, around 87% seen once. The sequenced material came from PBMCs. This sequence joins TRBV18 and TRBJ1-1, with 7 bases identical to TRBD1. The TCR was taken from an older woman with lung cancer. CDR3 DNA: TGTGCCAGCTCACCGGGGACAGATGCTGAAGCTTTCTTT. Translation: CASSPGTDAEAFF.